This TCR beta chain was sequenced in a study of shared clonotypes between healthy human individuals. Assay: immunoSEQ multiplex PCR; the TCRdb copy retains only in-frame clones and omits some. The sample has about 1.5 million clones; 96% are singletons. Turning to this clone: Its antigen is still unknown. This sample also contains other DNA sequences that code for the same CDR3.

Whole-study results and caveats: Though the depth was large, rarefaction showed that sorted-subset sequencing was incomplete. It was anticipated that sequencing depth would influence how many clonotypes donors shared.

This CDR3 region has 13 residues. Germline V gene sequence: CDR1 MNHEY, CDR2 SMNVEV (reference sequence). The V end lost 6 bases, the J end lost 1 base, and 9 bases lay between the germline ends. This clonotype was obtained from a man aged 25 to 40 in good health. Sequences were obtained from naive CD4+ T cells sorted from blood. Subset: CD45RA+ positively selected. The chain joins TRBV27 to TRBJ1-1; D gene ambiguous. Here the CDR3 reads CASSPGRNTEAFF. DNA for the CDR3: TGTGCCAGCAGCCCGGGTCGGAACACTGAAGCTTTCTTT.